This TCR beta chain was retrieved from a study of T cell repertoires in cytomegalovirus infection. Study overall: Alongside well-studied HLA-B-restricted CMV epitopes, recently identified HLA-C-restricted CMV epitopes were also used. Evidence of both CMV infection and a matching HLA type came from public TCR beta signatures. Study results and caveats: Adding up the frequency of public TCR beta families identified people who carried CMV plus the relevant HLA. CMV-specific TCR beta clonotypes restricted by HLA-C were the ones dominating the ex vivo response.

Worth noting for this clonotype: Its antigen is still unknown.

The CDR3 consists of 12 residues. Germline values: CDR1 SGHVS, CDR2 FQNEAQ. V was cut by 2 bases and J by 6 bases, with 5 bases left in between. A single record per CDR3 protein comes from TCRdb applying MiXCR to the reads. Of approximately 590,000 distinct CDR3 sequences in the sample, around 40% are singletons; the top ten hold around 48%. The sequencing used cultured PBMCs, collected from culture after CMV antigen stimulation. The TCR comes from a human donor in good health (CMV status not recorded). Some clones in this sample may be carry-over from other donors' samples. The chain combines TRBV7-8 with TRBJ2-1; D is ambiguous. CDR3 protein: CASSLYTNEQFF. CDR3 DNA: TGTGCCAGCAGCTTATATACCAATGAGCAGTTCTTC.